The clone carrying this T cell receptor (beta chain) occurred many times. Its antigen is not known. The time point: patch test 1, 2 weeks after DPC sensitization. Described treatment: therapeutic diphenylcyclopropenone sensitization with weekly scalp DPC. Unfractionated whole blood was the source of the extracted total RNA. Unique molecular identifiers were affixed to discrete cDNA molecules within the library. Each CDR3 protein gets one entry after TCRdb re-called the RACE reads with MiXCR. The profile shows tens of thousands of distinct CDR3 sequences, over 7.5% of them singletons. The data were obtained in a study of human T cells and chemical hapten exposure. Study outcomes and limitations: Relative to control repertoires, expanded TCRs gave rise to significantly more large CDR3 similarity clusters.

In germline, CDR1 is GTSNPN, CDR2 SVGIG (reference sequence). V lost 0 bases and J lost 7, with 9 bases in between. The CDR3 runs 12 residues. V is TRBV30 and J is TRBJ1-1; D remains unclear. The specimen was whole blood, collected in connection with sensitization to the hapten diphenylcyclopropenone (DPC). The clonotype comes from a woman aged 40 to 49 with alopecia areata. Some clones in this sample may be carry-over from other donors' samples. CDR3 in amino acids: CAWSVSGSEAFF. The CDR3 DNA is TGTGCCTGGAGTGTATCCGGTAGTGAAGCTTTCTTT.